The rows below give T cell receptor beta chains drawn from one sample of a study of vaccination and CD4 T cells after COVID-19. One entry per CDR3 protein results from TCRdb running MiXCR on the PCR reads. The sample has 7,000 to 8,500 distinct CDR3 sequences; approximately 34% are singletons. Antigen specificity for these receptors is unknown. The material sequenced was CD4+ T cells from blood, cultured in vitro. Source of these receptors: a human donor in good health. Both conserved end residues are part of each CDR3. The D gene is left open where the match is weak. Clone size is stated in some rows and not others, as once, few, many or a class when expanded.

clone size,D gene,J gene,V gene,CDR3 DNA,CDR3 protein
few,TRBD1,TRBJ1-2,TRBV11-1,TGTGCCAGCAGCCTGGGACAGCAGACTATCTATGGCTACACCTTC,CASSLGQQTIYGYTF
NA,NA,TRBJ1-1,TRBV5-1,TGCGCCAGCAGCCTTCTTGGGGGGGCGGTCAGGTCTGAAGCTTTCTTT,CASSLLGGAVRSEAFF
NA,NA,TRBJ1-1,TRBV20-1,TGCAGTGCTAGAGCACCGGGTGGCAGAGGAGTCACTGAAGCTTTCTTT,CSARAPGGRGVTEAFF
NA,NA,TRBJ1-1,TRBV7-9,TGTGCCAGCAGCTTAGCCGGGTTTGAAGCTTTCTTT,CASSLAGFEAFF
NA,NA,TRBJ1-1,TRBV19,TGTGCCAGTAATGAGGTGGGGCTCAAAGCTTTCTTT,CASNEVGLKAFF
once,TRBD2,TRBJ2-3,TRBV6-5,TGTGCCAGCAGTTCCGGGACTAGCGGGGCTGATACGCAGTATTTT,CASSSGTSGADTQYF
NA,NA,TRBJ2-2,TRBV7-9,TGTGCCAGCAGTTATGGTATGGGGGAGCTGTTTTTT,CASSYGMGELFF
NA,TRBD1,TRBJ1-1,TRBV19,TGTGCCAGCGAATCCCGGAAGGGGGCGGATGAAGCTTTCTTT,CASESRKGADEAFF
NA,TRBD1,TRBJ1-1,TRBV14,TGTGCCAGCAGCCGTTGGGGACAGGGCACTGAAGCTTTCTTT,CASSRWGQGTEAFF
few,TRBD1,TRBJ2-7,TRBV7-7,TGTGCCAGCAGCCCCCAACAGGGGTCTAGCTACGAGCAGTACTTC,CASSPQQGSSYEQYF
NA,NA,TRBJ1-6,TRBV30,TGTGCCTGGAATTGGGGTGATGGCTCACCCCTCCACTTT,CAWNWGDGSPLHF
NA,NA,TRBJ2-7,TRBV12-5,TGTGCTAGTGGTTTGATAGCGGCGACCGAGCAGTACTTC,CASGLIAATEQYF
few,NA,TRBJ2-5,TRBV6-2/TRBV6-3,TGTGCCAGTAAAAGGAGAGCTAGGGAGACCCAGTACTTC,CASKRRARETQYF
few,NA,TRBJ1-5,TRBV15,TGTGCCACCAGCAGAGACAGGGGCAATCAGCCCCAGCATTTT,CATSRDRGNQPQHF
NA,NA,TRBJ1-2,TRBV2,TGTGCCAGCAGTGACGCCCGTTCGCGGGTTAACTATGGCTACACCTTC,CASSDARSRVNYGYTF
NA,NA,TRBJ1-1,TRBV6-1,TGTGCCAGCGGGGAAATTTACACTGAAGCTTTCTTT,CASGEIYTEAFF
medium-sized,NA,TRBJ2-5,TRBV12-3/TRBV12-4,TGTGCCAGCAGTTTAGGATTATGGGAGACCCAGTACTTC,CASSLGLWETQYF